This T cell receptor beta chain was recorded in a study of blood T cell repertoires in COVID-19. About the research overall: Donors in the United States, Italy and Spain gave samples during acute or convalescent COVID-19. PBMCs, B-cell-depleted T cells, or T cells provided the cDNA or gDNA that made up the material.

V dropped 4 bases and J dropped 6 bases, with 14 bases sitting between them. Germline-derived CDR1 and CDR2 are SGHAT and FQNNGV. This CDR3 is 14 amino acids long. In the source study's methods: Amplification of reference gene primers provided the estimated nucleated cell counts. Sequencing used immunoSEQ multiplex PCR; TCRdb keeps in-frame clones, though not all of them. For V, J and clone size, that table is used; D and trimming come from the DNA. The sample lists tens of thousands of clones, roughly 80% occurring once. This clonotype was sampled from a man aged 50 to 59 with active COVID-19. The sample was peripheral blood. The V and J genes are TRBV11-2 and TRBJ2-3; D not certain. The CDR3 sequence is CASSYLNSVDTQYF. Here the CDR3 DNA reads TGTGCCAGCAGCTACCTCAACTCGGTTGATACGCAGTATTTT.